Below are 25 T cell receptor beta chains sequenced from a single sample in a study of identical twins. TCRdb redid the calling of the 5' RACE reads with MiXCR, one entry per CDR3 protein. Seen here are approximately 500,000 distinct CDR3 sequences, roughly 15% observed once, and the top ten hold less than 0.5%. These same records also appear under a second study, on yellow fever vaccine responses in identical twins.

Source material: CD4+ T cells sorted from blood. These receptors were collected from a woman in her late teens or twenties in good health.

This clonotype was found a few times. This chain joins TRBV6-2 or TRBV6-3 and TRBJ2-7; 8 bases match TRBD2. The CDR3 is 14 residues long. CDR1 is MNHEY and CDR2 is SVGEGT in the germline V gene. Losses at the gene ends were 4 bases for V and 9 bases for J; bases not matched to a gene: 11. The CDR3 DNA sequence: TGTGCCAGCAGTTTCATGGGACTAGTCACTGGGCAGTACGTC. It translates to CASSFMGLVTGQYV.

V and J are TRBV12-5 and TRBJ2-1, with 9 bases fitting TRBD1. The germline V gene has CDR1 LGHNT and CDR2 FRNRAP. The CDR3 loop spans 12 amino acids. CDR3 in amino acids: CTTGGAGNEQFF. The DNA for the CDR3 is TGTACAACAGGGGGCGCGGGAAATGAGCAGTTCTTC.

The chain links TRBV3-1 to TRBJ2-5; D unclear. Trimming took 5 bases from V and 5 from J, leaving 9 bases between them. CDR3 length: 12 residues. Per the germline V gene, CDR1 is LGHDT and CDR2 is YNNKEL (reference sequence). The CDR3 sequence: CASSTRPETQYF. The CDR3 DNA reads TGTGCCAGCAGCACCCGGCCGGAGACCCAGTACTTC.

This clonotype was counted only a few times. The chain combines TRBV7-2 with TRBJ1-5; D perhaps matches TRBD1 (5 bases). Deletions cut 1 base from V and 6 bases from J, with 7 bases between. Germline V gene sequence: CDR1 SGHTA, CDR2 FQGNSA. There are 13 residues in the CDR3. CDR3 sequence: CASSLGGTQPQHF. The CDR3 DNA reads TGTGCCAGCAGCTTAGGGGGGACTCAGCCCCAGCATTTT.

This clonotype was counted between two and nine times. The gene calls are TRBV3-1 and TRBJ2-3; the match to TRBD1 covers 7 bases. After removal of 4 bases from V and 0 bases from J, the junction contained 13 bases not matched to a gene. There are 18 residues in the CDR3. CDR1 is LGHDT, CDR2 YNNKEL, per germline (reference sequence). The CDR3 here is CASSRAGRGRFSTDTQYF. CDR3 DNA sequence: TGTGCCAGCAGCCGCGCTGGTAGGGGGCGATTTAGCACAGATACGCAGTATTTT.

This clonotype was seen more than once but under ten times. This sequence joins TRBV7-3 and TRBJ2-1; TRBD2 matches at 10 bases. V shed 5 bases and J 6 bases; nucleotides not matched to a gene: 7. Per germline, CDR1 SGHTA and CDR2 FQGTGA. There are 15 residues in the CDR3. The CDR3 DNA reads TGTGCCAGCAGCCGACCGGGACTAGCGTCCAATGAGCAGTTCTTC. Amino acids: CASSRPGLASNEQFF.

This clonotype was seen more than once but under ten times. The DNA for the CDR3 is TGTGCCAGCCGTCCCGCTAGCGGGAATACCGGGGAGCTGTTTTTT. Translated, it gives CASRPASGNTGELFF. V and J are TRBV6-1 and TRBJ2-2; TRBD2 matches 9 bases. Germline CDR1 and CDR2: MNHNS and SASEGT. Trimming cost V 8 bases and J 5 bases; bases outside gene matches: 9. The CDR3 loop spans 15 amino acids.

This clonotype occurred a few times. The CDR3 protein is CAGNWGNGNTGELFF. CDR3 in DNA: TGTGCCGGAAACTGGGGGAACGGGAACACCGGGGAGCTGTTTTTT. V is TRBV2 and J is TRBJ2-2; D may be TRBD1 or TRBD2 (5 bases each). V gave up 11 bases and J gave up 1 base, with 17 bases separating them. The germline CDR1 and CDR2 sequences are SNHLY and FYNNEI. The CDR3 contains 15 residues.

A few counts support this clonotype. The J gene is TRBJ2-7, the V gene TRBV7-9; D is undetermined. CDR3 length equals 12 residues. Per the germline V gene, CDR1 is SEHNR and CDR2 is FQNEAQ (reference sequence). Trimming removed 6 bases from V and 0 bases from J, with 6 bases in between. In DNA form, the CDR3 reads TGTGCCAGCAGTCGCAACTCCTACGAGCAGTACTTC. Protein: CASSRNSYEQYF.

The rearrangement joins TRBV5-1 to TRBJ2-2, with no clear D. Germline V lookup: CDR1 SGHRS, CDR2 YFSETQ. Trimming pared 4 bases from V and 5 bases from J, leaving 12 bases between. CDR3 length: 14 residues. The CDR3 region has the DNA TGCGCCAGCAGCCAAACGAGTCCTACCGGGGAGCTGTTTTTT. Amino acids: CASSQTSPTGELFF.

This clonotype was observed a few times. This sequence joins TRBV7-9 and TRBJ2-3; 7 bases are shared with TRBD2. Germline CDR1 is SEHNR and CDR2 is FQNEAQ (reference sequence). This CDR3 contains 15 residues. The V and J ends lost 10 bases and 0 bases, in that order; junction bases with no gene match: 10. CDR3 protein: CATLGGGLSTDTQYF. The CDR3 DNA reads TGTGCCACCCTAGGCGGGGGACTCAGCACAGATACGCAGTATTTT. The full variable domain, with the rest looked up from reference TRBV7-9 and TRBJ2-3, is DTGVSQNPRHKITKRGQNVTFRCDPISEHNRLYWYRQTLGQGPEFLTYFQNEAQLEKSRLLSDRFSAERPKGSFSTLEIQRTEQGDSAMYLCATLGGGLSTDTQYFGPGTRLTVL.

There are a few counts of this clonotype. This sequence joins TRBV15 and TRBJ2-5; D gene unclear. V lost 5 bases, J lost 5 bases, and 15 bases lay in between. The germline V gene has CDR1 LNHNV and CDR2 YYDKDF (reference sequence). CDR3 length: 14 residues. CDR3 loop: CATSLGEVRETQYF. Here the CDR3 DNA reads TGTGCCACCAGCCTAGGTGAAGTAAGGGAGACCCAGTACTTC.

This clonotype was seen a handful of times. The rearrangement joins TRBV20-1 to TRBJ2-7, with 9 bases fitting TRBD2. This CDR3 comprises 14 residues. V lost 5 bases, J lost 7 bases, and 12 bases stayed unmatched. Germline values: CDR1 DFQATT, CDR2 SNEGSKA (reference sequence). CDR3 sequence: CSAGPALAGREQYV. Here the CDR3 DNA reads TGCAGTGCTGGCCCAGCTCTAGCGGGGAGAGAGCAGTACGTC.

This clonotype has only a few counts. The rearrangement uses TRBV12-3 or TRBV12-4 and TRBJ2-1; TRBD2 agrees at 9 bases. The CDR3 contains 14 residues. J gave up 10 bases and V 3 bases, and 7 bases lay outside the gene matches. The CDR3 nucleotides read TGTGCCAGCAGTTTTTTAGCGGGAGCGGGGGAGCAGTTCTTC. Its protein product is CASSFLAGAGEQFF.

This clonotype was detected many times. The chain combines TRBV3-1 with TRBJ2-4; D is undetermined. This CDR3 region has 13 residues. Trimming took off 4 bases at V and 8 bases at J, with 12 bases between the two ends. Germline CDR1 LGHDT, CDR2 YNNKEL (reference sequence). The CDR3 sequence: CASSRGSGDIQYF. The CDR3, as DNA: TGTGCCAGCAGCCGTGGGTCTGGGGACATTCAGTACTTC.

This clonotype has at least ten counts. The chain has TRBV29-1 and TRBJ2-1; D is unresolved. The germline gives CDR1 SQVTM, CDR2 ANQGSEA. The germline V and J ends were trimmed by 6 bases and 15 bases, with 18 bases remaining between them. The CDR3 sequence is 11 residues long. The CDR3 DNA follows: TGCAGCGTCGCTGGTGGGTTAAATTGGTTCTTC. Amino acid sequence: CSVAGGLNWFF.

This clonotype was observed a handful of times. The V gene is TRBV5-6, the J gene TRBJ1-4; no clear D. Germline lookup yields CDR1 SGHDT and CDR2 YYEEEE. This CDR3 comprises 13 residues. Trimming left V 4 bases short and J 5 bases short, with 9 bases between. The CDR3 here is CASSPSTNEKLFF. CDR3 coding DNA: TGTGCCAGCAGCCCCTCCACGAATGAAAAACTGTTTTTT.

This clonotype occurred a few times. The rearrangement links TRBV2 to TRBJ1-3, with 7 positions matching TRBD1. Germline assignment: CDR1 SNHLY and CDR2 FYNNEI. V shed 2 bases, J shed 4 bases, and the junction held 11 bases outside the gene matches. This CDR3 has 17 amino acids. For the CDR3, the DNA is TGTGCCAGCAGTGAACGAAGAGAGGGGGCTGCAGGAAACACCATATATTTT. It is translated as CASSERREGAAGNTIYF.

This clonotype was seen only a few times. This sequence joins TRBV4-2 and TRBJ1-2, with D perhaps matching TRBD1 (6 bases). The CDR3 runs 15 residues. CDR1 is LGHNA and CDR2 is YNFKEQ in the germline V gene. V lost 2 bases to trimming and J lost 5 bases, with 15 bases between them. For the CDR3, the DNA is TGTGCCAGCAGCCAATCTACAGGGATAGGGTATGGCTACACCTTC. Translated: CASSQSTGIGYGYTF.

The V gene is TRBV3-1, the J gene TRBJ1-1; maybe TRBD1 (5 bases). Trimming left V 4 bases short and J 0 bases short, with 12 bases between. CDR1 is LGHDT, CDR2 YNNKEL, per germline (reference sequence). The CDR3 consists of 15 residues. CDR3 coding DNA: TGTGCCAGCAGCCGATTAACAGGTATGAACACTGAAGCTTTCTTT. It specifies CASSRLTGMNTEAFF.

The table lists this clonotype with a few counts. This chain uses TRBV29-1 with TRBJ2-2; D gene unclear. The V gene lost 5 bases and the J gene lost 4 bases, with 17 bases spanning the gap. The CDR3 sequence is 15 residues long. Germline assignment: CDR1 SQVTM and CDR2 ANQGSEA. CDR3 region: CSVQASNLGTGELFF. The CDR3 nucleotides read TGCAGCGTTCAGGCCTCCAACCTCGGCACCGGGGAGCTGTTTTTT.

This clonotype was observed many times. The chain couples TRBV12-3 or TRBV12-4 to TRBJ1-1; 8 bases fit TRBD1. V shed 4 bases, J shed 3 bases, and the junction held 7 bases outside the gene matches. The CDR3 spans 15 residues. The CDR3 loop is CASSSDRVGYTEAFF. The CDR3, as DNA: TGTGCCAGCAGTTCGGACAGGGTGGGGTACACTGAAGCTTTCTTT.

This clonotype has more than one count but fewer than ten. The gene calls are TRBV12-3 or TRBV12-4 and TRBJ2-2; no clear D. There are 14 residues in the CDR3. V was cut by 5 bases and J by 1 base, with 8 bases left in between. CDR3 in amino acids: CASSPSMNTGELFF. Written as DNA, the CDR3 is TGTGCCAGCAGTCCCTCTATGAACACCGGGGAGCTGTTTTTT.

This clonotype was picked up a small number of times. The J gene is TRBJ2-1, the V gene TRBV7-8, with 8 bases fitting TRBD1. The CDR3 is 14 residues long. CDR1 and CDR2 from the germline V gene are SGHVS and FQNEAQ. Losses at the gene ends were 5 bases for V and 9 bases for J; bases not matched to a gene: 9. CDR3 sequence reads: CASSPDRGTGEQFF. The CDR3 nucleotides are TGTGCCAGCAGCCCCGACAGGGGAACGGGTGAGCAGTTCTTC.

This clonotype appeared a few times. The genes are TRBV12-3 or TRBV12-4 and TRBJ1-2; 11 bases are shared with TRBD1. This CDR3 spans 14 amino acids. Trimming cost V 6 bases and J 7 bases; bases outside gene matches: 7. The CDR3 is CASSQLGQGAGYTF. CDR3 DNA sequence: TGTGCCAGCAGCCAGCTCGGACAGGGGGCTGGCTACACCTTC.